These 11 T cell receptor beta chains share one sample of origin, sequenced in a study of CD8 T cells in Susac syndrome. Reverse transcription used roughly 0.5 to 1 ug RNA and random hexamers. Each CDR3 protein is one row after TCRdb ran MiXCR on the immunoSEQ multiplex PCR reads. The sample includes tens of thousands of distinct CDR3 sequences, 93% of them seen just once. The sequencing input was CD8+ T cells from PBMCs. These receptors originate from a human donor in good health.

In its sample, this clonotype was seen once. V and J are TRBV14 and TRBJ2-7, with 11 nucleotides matching TRBD2. Per the germline V gene, CDR1 is SGHDN and CDR2 is FVKESK. V was clipped by 4 bases and J by 4 bases; unmatched bases: 6. The CDR3 is made up of 15 amino acids. In DNA form, the CDR3 reads TGTGCCAGCAGCCGCCTAACTAGCGGGAGTTACGAGCAGTACTTC. Translating it yields CASSRLTSGSYEQYF.

V gene TRBV7-9 combines with J gene TRBJ1-6, with a weak D call TRBD1 (6 bases). The CDR3 is 14 residues long. Germline lookup yields CDR1 SEHNR and CDR2 FQNEAQ (reference sequence). Between the trimmed V and J ends, which lost 5 bases and 6 bases, there was a span of 11 bases. The CDR3 region has the DNA TGTGCCAGCAGCCCGGGACAAGCTAATTCACCCCTCCACTTT. It is translated as CASSPGQANSPLHF.

The chain couples TRBV2 to TRBJ2-2, with 8 bases that match TRBD2. The CDR3 length is 15 residues. CDR1 is SNHLY, CDR2 FYNNEI, per germline. V lost 1 base, J lost 6 bases, and 4 bases stayed unmatched. CDR3 amino acids: CASSEGRTSSGELFF. CDR3 sequence (DNA): TGTGCCAGCAGTGAAGGTCGGACTAGCTCCGGGGAGCTGTTTTTT.

The rearrangement uses TRBV15 and TRBJ2-1; TRBD2 is a possible D gene (5 bases). The CDR3 loop spans 13 amino acids. Germline V gives CDR1 LNHNV, CDR2 YYDKDF (reference sequence). The V end was cut by 3 bases, the J end by 6 bases, with 9 bases between. This CDR3 reads CATSRESGNEQFF. Written as DNA, the CDR3 is TGTGCCACCAGCAGGGAAAGCGGCAATGAGCAGTTCTTC.

The V call is TRBV2, the J call TRBJ2-5, with D hard to call. The CDR3 extends over 12 amino acids. The germline V gene has CDR1 SNHLY and CDR2 FYNNEI. Trimming took 6 bases from V and 4 from J, leaving 9 bases between them. DNA of the CDR3: TGTGCCAGCAGCTCGAGATTAGAGACCCAGTACTTC. This translates into CASSSRLETQYF.

The chain recombines TRBV15 with TRBJ2-5; D unresolved. Germline V gene sequence: CDR1 LNHNV, CDR2 YYDKDF (reference sequence). The CDR3 spans 15 residues. The V end lost 0 bases, the J end lost 7 bases, and 15 bases lay between the germline ends. CDR3 DNA: TGTGCCACCAGCAGAGATCGTGAAGGGTTGGGGACCCAGTACTTC. Its protein is CATSRDREGLGTQYF. The whole variable domain, remainder taken from reference TRBV15 and TRBJ2-5, is DAMVIQNPRYQVTQFGKPVTLSCSQTLNHNVMYWYQQKSSQAPKLLFHYYDKDFNNEADTPDNFQSRRPNTSFCFLDIRSPGLGDTAMYLCATSRDREGLGTQYFGPGTRLLVL.

J is TRBJ2-7 and V is TRBV10-2; D could derive from TRBD1 or TRBD2 (6 bases each). The V end lost 0 bases, the J end lost 5 bases, and 11 bases lay between the germline ends. Germline V gene lookup returns CDR1 WSHSY and CDR2 SAAADI. The CDR3 sequence is 14 residues long. The CDR3 reads CASSESPGGHEQYF. CDR3 DNA sequence: TGCGCCAGCAGTGAGTCCCCTGGGGGGCACGAGCAGTACTTC.

This rearrangement joins TRBV28 to TRBJ2-1; unclear D gene. From germline, CDR1 is MDHEN and CDR2 SYDVKM. The CDR3 loop spans 12 amino acids. V shed 1 base and J shed 7 bases, with 5 bases lying between them. The CDR3 region is CASSLSVNEQFF. CDR3 DNA: TGTGCCAGCAGTTTATCTGTAAATGAGCAGTTCTTC.

A single count supports this clonotype. V usage is TRBV30 and J usage is TRBJ2-5; D ambiguous. Trimming left V 2 bases short and J 1 base short, with 11 bases between. Germline V lookup: CDR1 GTSNPN, CDR2 SVGIG (reference sequence). This CDR3 has 14 residues. For the CDR3, the DNA is TGTGCCTGGAGTTACGGCGGTGGCCAAGAGACCCAGTACTTC. It translates to CAWSYGGGQETQYF.

Here the CDR3 reads CASSLSQVNTEAFF. In DNA form, the CDR3 reads TGTGCCAGTAGTCTTTCACAGGTCAACACTGAAGCTTTCTTT. V usage is TRBV19 and J usage is TRBJ1-1; D possibly corresponds to TRBD1 (5 bases). The ends were cut back, 5 bases at V and 2 bases at J, with 12 bases in the middle. The CDR3 spans 14 residues. Germline V gene data show CDR1 as LNHDA and CDR2 as SQIVND (reference sequence).

The CDR3 reads CSAWWPGTKGNQPQHF. CDR3 sequence (DNA): TGCAGTGCTTGGTGGCCCGGGACCAAGGGCAATCAGCCCCAGCATTTT. The chain is built from TRBV20-1 and TRBJ1-5; TRBD1 is a possible D gene (5 bases). The CDR3 totals 16 residues. Germline CDR1 reads DFQATT; CDR2 reads SNEGSKA (reference sequence). V was cut by 5 bases and J by 2 bases, with 19 bases left in between.